These 8 T cell receptor beta chains were all obtained from the same sample, sequenced in a study of cytomegalovirus exposure and HLA in healthy donors. Primers: 60 Vbeta forward and 13 Jbeta reverse. Libraries were prepared by immunoSEQ multiplex PCR; TCRdb keeps only in-frame clonotypes and omits some of them. The data hold roughly 180,000 clones, with around 74% observed a single time. The specimen was PBMCs. Source of these receptors: a girl aged 5 to 17 in good health and CMV-seropositive.

The chain combines TRBV27 with TRBJ1-4; perhaps TRBD1 as D (5 bases). Germline V gene data show CDR1 as MNHEY and CDR2 as SMNVEV (reference sequence). With 6 bases removed from V and 7 bases from J, the gap between germline ends came to 18 bases. There are 15 residues in the CDR3. CDR3 region: CASSVSVGLGEKLFF. The CDR3 coding sequence is TGTGCCAGCAGCGTGTCCGTGGGGCTGGGTGAAAAACTGTTTTTT.

J is TRBJ2-5 and V is TRBV5-1, with TRBD2 identical over 7 bases. The CDR3 sequence is 16 residues long. V was clipped by 6 bases and J by 4 bases; unmatched bases: 15. Looked up from germline, CDR1 is SGHRS and CDR2 is YFSETQ. CDR3 sequence (DNA): TGCGCCAGCACCTCCTTTGGGGGGGGGACCCGAGAGACCCAGTACTTC. This translates into CASTSFGGGTRETQYF.

The chain links TRBV11-3 to TRBJ2-7, with D possibly matching TRBD1 (7 bases). Trimming took off 5 bases at V and 4 bases at J, with 15 bases between the two ends. The CDR3 runs 14 residues. Germline loops: CDR1 SGHNT, CDR2 YENEEA. DNA for the CDR3: TGTGCCAGCAGCACTACAGGGGAGGCTTACGAGCAGTACTTC. Protein sequence: CASSTTGEAYEQYF.

This clone was counted a few times. CDR3 coding DNA: TGTGCCATCGGGTGGGGGGGGATGAACACTGAAGCTTTCTTT. It specifies CAIGWGGMNTEAFF. This sequence joins TRBV10-3 and TRBJ1-1, with a weak D call TRBD1 (5 bases). The V gene lost 8 bases and the J gene lost 0 bases, with 13 bases spanning the gap. This CDR3 has 14 amino acids. Germline CDR1 ENHRY, CDR2 SYGVKD.

The chain has TRBV9 and TRBJ2-3; the D gene is possibly TRBD1 (5 bases). Deletions cut 3 bases from V and 5 bases from J, with 10 bases between. CDR3 size: 13 residues. Germline lookup yields CDR1 SGDLS and CDR2 YYNGEE. The CDR3 DNA reads as TGTGCCAGCAGCGGGGTTAGGGGAGATACGCAGTATTTT. Protein sequence: CASSGVRGDTQYF.

This chain uses TRBV4-1 with TRBJ2-7, with TRBD2 identical over 10 bases. CDR3 size: 16 residues. After removal of 2 bases from V and 3 bases from J, the junction contained 7 bases not matched to a gene. CDR1 is MGHRA, CDR2 YSYEKL, per germline. The CDR3: CASSQPLAGKNYEQYF. CDR3 nucleotides: TGCGCCAGCAGCCAACCACTAGCGGGGAAAAACTACGAGCAGTACTTC.

V gene TRBV27 combines with J gene TRBJ2-5, with 9 positions matching TRBD1. Losses at the gene ends were 5 bases for V and 5 bases for J; bases not matched to a gene: 9. Germline CDR1 reads MNHEY; CDR2 reads SMNVEV (reference sequence). The CDR3 contains 15 residues. In nucleotides, the CDR3 is TGTGCCAGCAGTCCAATCCCTGGGACAGGGGAGACCCAGTACTTC. Residues: CASSPIPGTGETQYF.

V and J are TRBV4-1 and TRBJ2-2; 8 positions match TRBD2. CDR1 and CDR2 (germline): MGHRA, YSYEKL. V shed 8 bases and J 8 bases; nucleotides not matched to a gene: 13. The CDR3 totals 15 residues. The CDR3 loop is CASQALRGDKGELFF. Here the CDR3 DNA reads TGCGCCAGCCAAGCCCTGCGGGGGGACAAGGGGGAGCTGTTTTTT.